These 16 T cell receptor beta chains were sequenced from one sample in a study of cytomegalovirus exposure and HLA in healthy donors. Use of 60 Vbeta and 13 Jbeta primers characterized the PCR. This table comes from immunoSEQ multiplex PCR, and its TCRdb copy is limited to in-frame clones, with some not included. The data show 200,000 or so clones, roughly 77% seen once. Material: PBMCs. Receptors were obtained from a male donor in good health and CMV-seropositive.

This sequence joins TRBV5-1 and TRBJ2-2; D is unresolved. V was cut by 4 bases and J by 3 bases, with 19 bases left in between. The CDR3 runs 17 residues. Per the germline V gene, CDR1 is SGHRS and CDR2 is YFSETQ. CDR3 nucleotides: TGCGCCAGCAGCCAGGAACGTTCCACCCGAGACACCGGGGAGCTGTTTTTT. Translated: CASSQERSTRDTGELFF.

The CDR3: CASSPSQGEGETQYF. The CDR3 nucleotides read TGTGCCAGCTCACCATCACAGGGGGAGGGAGAGACCCAGTACTTC. The chain links TRBV18 to TRBJ2-5; D is possibly TRBD1 (8 bases). The V gene's germline CDR1 is KGHSH and CDR2 LQKENI. Trimming took off 2 bases at V and 4 bases at J, with 14 bases between the two ends. This CDR3 region has 15 residues.

The J gene is TRBJ2-3, the V gene TRBV11-1, with D maybe TRBD1 (5 bases). V was pared by 5 bases and J by 3 bases, with 9 bases between. This CDR3 has 13 amino acids. Per germline, CDR1 SGHAT and CDR2 FQDESV (reference sequence). CDR3 sequence: CASSEDRTDTQYF. In nucleotides, the CDR3 is TGTGCCAGCAGCGAAGACAGAACAGATACGCAGTATTTT.

The gene calls are TRBV5-1 and TRBJ2-3; 10 bases map to TRBD2. Germline V gives CDR1 SGHRS, CDR2 YFSETQ. J gave up 6 bases and V 2 bases, and 6 bases lay outside the gene matches. The CDR3 runs 15 residues. The CDR3 region has the DNA TGCGCCAGCAGCTTTAGAAGCGGGGGGGGTGATACGCAGTATTTT. Its translation is CASSFRSGGGDTQYF.

In DNA form, the CDR3 reads TGTGCCAGCAGCGTAACCACTAGCGGGAGTGATACCGGGGAGCTGTTTTTT. Its translation is CASSVTTSGSDTGELFF. The rearrangement uses TRBV9 and TRBJ2-2; 11 bases agree with TRBD2. The ends lost 1 base at V and 5 bases at J; junction bases unmatched: 7. This CDR3 comprises 17 residues. Germline CDR1 is SGDLS and CDR2 is YYNGEE.

The chain joins TRBV15 to TRBJ2-7, with D possibly being TRBD1 (6 bases). V lost 3 bases and J 2 bases, leaving 14 bases between the germline ends. This CDR3 has 15 amino acids. The germline CDR1 and CDR2 sequences are LNHNV and YYDKDF (reference sequence). The CDR3 DNA reads TGTGCCACCAGCAGGCTGACAGGTGGGCCCTACGAGCAGTACTTC. It codes for CATSRLTGGPYEQYF.

The chain is built from TRBV5-6 and TRBJ1-2; a possible D gene is TRBD1 (6 bases). The germline CDR1 and CDR2 sequences are SGHDT and YYEEEE. The CDR3 has 13 residues. With 6 bases removed from V and 1 base from J, the gap between germline ends came to 10 bases. CDR3: CASTLQGNYGYTF. CDR3 bases: TGTGCCAGCACCCTACAGGGTAACTATGGCTACACCTTC.

The chain is built from TRBV27 and TRBJ2-5, with D perhaps matching TRBD1 (5 bases). This CDR3 contains 13 residues. Between the trimmed V and J ends, which lost 6 bases and 1 base, there was a span of 9 bases. Per the germline V gene, CDR1 is MNHEY and CDR2 is SMNVEV (reference sequence). CDR3 loop: CASSRQPQETQYF. The CDR3 nucleotides read TGTGCCAGCAGCCGACAGCCCCAAGAGACCCAGTACTTC.

The chain joins TRBV7-2 to TRBJ2-1; 8 bases fit TRBD2. The CDR3 contains 15 residues. Per germline, CDR1 SGHTA and CDR2 FQGNSA. The V gene end was trimmed by 5 bases and the J gene end by 12 bases; junction bases not matched to a gene: 15. CDR3: CASSREGREVTGQFF. The DNA of the CDR3 is TGTGCCAGCAGCCGTGAGGGGCGGGAGGTAACTGGGCAGTTCTTC.

This rearrangement joins TRBV29-1 to TRBJ2-5, with D perhaps matching TRBD1 (6 bases). Trimming stripped 6 bases from V and 5 bases from J, with 13 bases between. Germline CDR1 and CDR2: SQVTM and ANQGSEA. The CDR3 loop spans 12 amino acids. CDR3 sequence (DNA): TGCAGCGTCAACACAGGGCCCGAGACCCAGTACTTC. Translation gives CSVNTGPETQYF.

In this sample, this clone turned up a few times. The rearrangement uses TRBV7-9 and TRBJ1-2; 8 bases fit TRBD1. CDR1 is SEHNR and CDR2 is FQNEAQ in the germline V gene (reference sequence). V lost 0 bases to trimming and J lost 5 bases; unmatched junction nucleotides: 14. The CDR3 is 18 amino acids. The CDR3: CASSLAWRGPTGEYGYTF. The CDR3 region has the DNA TGTGCCAGCAGCTTAGCGTGGCGTGGTCCGACAGGGGAATATGGCTACACCTTC. The variable domain in full, with the rest retrieved from reference TRBV7-9 and TRBJ1-2, is DTGVSQNPRHKITKRGQNVTFRCDPISEHNRLYWYRQTLGQGPEFLTYFQNEAQLEKSRLLSDRFSAERPKGSFSTLEIQRTEQGDSAMYLCASSLAWRGPTGEYGYTFGSGTRLTVV.

This chain links TRBV6-6 with TRBJ2-1; D unresolved. The germline CDR1 and CDR2 sequences are MNHNY and SVGAGI (reference sequence). Trimming left V 6 bases short and J 4 bases short, with 10 bases between. There are 13 residues in the CDR3. In DNA form, the CDR3 reads TGTGCCAGCAGCCCCGACAATTACAATGAGCAGTTCTTC. This codes for CASSPDNYNEQFF.

The rearrangement joins TRBV7-3 to TRBJ2-3; 7 nucleotides agree with TRBD2. The J segment lost 4 bases and the V segment lost 5 bases, leaving 12 bases of the junction unmatched. The germline CDR1 and CDR2 sequences are SGHTA and FQGTGA. CDR3 length equals 16 residues. The CDR3 coding sequence is TGTGCCAGCAGCCCCGGACTAGGACGGGGTCCAGATACGCAGTATTTT. Its protein is CASSPGLGRGPDTQYF.

The gene calls are TRBV5-4 and TRBJ2-7; 7 nucleotides align to TRBD1. Germline values: CDR1 SGHNT, CDR2 YYREEE (reference sequence). After removal of 4 bases from V and 0 bases from J, the junction contained 7 bases not matched to a gene. The CDR3 covers 15 residues. CDR3 DNA sequence: TGTGCCAGCAGCCCCGGACAGGAAAGCTCCTACGAGCAGTACTTC. Translation: CASSPGQESSYEQYF.

The gene calls are TRBV29-1 and TRBJ2-7; 8 bases match TRBD1. With V trimmed by 8 bases and J by 5 bases, 5 bases remained unmatched. This CDR3 contains 11 residues. Germline assignment: CDR1 SQVTM and CDR2 ANQGSEA. DNA for the CDR3: TGCAGCACGATGACAGGGGACGAGCAGTACTTC. Residues: CSTMTGDEQYF.

The genes are TRBV5-6 and TRBJ2-1; 11 bases align to TRBD2. V shed 6 bases, J shed 9 bases, and the junction held 11 bases outside the gene matches. The germline V gene has CDR1 SGHDT and CDR2 YYEEEE. This CDR3 is built from 15 residues. This chain's CDR3 is CASTTPGLAAGEQFF. The CDR3 nucleotides read TGTGCCAGCACAACACCGGGACTAGCGGCGGGTGAGCAGTTCTTC.